This T cell receptor (beta chain) was recovered during a study of blood T cell repertoires in COVID-19. The table came from immunoSEQ multiplex PCR; TCRdb's copy has only in-frame clones and leaves some out. The sample lists about 52,000 clones; 65% to 85% were seen once. The CDR3 is 14 amino acids. Germline V lookup: CDR1 LGHDT, CDR2 YNNKEL (reference sequence). Trimming removed 4 bases from V and 2 bases from J, with 9 bases in between. The sequencing input was peripheral blood. The clonotype originates from an elderly woman with COVID-19, enrolled during active disease. This chain connects TRBV3-1 (or the pseudogene TRBV3-2) to TRBJ2-1, with D maybe TRBD1 (5 bases). The CDR3 sequence: CASSPGRAYNEQFF. DNA for the CDR3: TGTGCCAGCAGCCCAGGGCGAGCCTACAATGAGCAGTTCTTC.